The 30 T cell receptor beta chains listed next were all sequenced from one sample in a study of T-cell memory formation after mild COVID-19. TCRdb independently ran MiXCR on the 5' RACE reads; one entry per CDR3 protein. The table records 200,000 to 250,000 distinct CDR3 sequences, over 7.5% of them present only once. Sequencing used PBMCs or a T cell subset sorted from them (not recorded which). The source is a man aged 18-30 years who had mild COVID-19 (a few samples of this study predate the infection). Cell type and time point are not known.

The J gene is TRBJ1-6, the V gene TRBV27, with 9 positions matching TRBD1. The CDR3 has 15 amino acids. Germline V CDR1 and CDR2: MNHEY, SMNVEV (reference sequence). The V segment lost 7 bases and the J segment 8 bases; nucleotides outside the gene matches: 9. CDR3 sequence reads: CASNQQGAWYSPLHF. The DNA for the CDR3 is TGTGCCAGCAATCAACAGGGGGCATGGTATTCACCCCTCCACTTT.

This clonotype was seen only a few times. This chain joins TRBV9 and TRBJ2-7; the D is unclear. V shed 4 bases and J shed 7 bases, with 6 bases lying between them. Germline-derived CDR1 and CDR2 are SGDLS and YYNGEE. The CDR3 loop spans 10 amino acids. The CDR3 is CASSNSEQYV. CDR3 nucleotide sequence: TGTGCCAGCAGCAATTCTGAGCAGTACGTC.

To note about this clonotype: Compared with germline, one end of the junction differs, possibly owing to a read error. This chain links TRBV18 with TRBJ1-2; D unresolved. This CDR3 has 15 amino acids. Germline assignment: CDR1 KGHSH and CDR2 LQKENI. CDR3 bases: TGCGCCAGCTCACCAGAGGACCGTGCTAACTATGGCTACACCTTC. Translation: CASSPEDRANYGYTF.

This rearrangement joins TRBV6-2 or TRBV6-3 to TRBJ1-4, with D possibly TRBD1 on 5 matching bases. V was clipped by 4 bases and J by 9 bases, with 9 bases between them. The germline gives CDR1 MNHEY, CDR2 SVGEGT. The CDR3 length is 12 residues. DNA for the CDR3: TGTGCCAGCAGTTCGCAGGGAAAAAAACTGTTTTTT. It translates to CASSSQGKKLFF.

The CDR3 bases are TGCGCCAGCAGCTTACAGGGCTACAATGAGCAGTTCTTC. It specifies CASSLQGYNEQFF. The chain couples TRBV5-1 to TRBJ2-1, with a tentative D call TRBD1 (6 bases). Trimming pared 2 bases from V and 3 bases from J, leaving 6 bases between. The germline V gene has CDR1 SGHRS and CDR2 YFSETQ. This CDR3 is 13 amino acids long.

This clonotype has ten or more counts. The chain is built from TRBV4-3 and TRBJ1-1; TRBD1 might be the D (5 bases). Germline V gives CDR1 LGHNA, CDR2 YSLEER. The V gene lost 4 bases and the J gene lost 5 bases, with 11 bases spanning the gap. This CDR3 spans 13 amino acids. The CDR3 loop reads CASSRDHRTEAFF. The CDR3 nucleotides are TGCGCCAGCAGCCGAGACCACAGGACTGAAGCTTTCTTT.

This clonotype showed up just a few times. The rearrangement uses TRBV20-1 and TRBJ2-3, with D uncertain. V was clipped by 3 bases and J by 4 bases, with 14 bases between them. CDR1 and CDR2 (germline): DFQATT, SNEGSKA (reference sequence). CDR3 length: 14 amino acids. CDR3 DNA: TGCAGTGCTAGTCCGCCCTTAAGGGCAGATACGCAGTATTTT. This sequence encodes CSASPPLRADTQYF.

This clonotype was seen a single time. The rearrangement uses TRBV5-1 and TRBJ1-2; TRBD1 is a possible D gene (5 bases). CDR1 SGHRS and CDR2 YFSETQ come from the germline V gene. The CDR3 extends over 13 amino acids. Trimming stripped 4 bases from V and 4 bases from J, with 11 bases between. CDR3 nucleotide sequence: TGCGCCAGCAGCGCGAGCCAGGGCTATGGCTACACCTTC. Its translation: CASSASQGYGYTF.

V is TRBV19 and J is TRBJ2-7; unclear D gene. The CDR3 extends over 14 amino acids. From germline, CDR1 is LNHDA and CDR2 SQIVND (reference sequence). V lost 1 base, J lost 6 bases, and 13 bases lay in between. The CDR3 bases are TGTGCCAGTAGTATAGCAGCTGACGTCGGCGAGCAGTACGTC. Translated, it gives CASSIAADVGEQYV.

The chain couples TRBV28 to TRBJ2-3, with 9 positions matching TRBD1. Germline V gene lookup returns CDR1 MDHEN and CDR2 SYDVKM. J was trimmed by 7 bases and V by 8 bases; bases with no gene match: 7. The CDR3 totals 13 residues. The DNA for the CDR3 is TGTGCCAGCCGGACAGGGGATAAAAATACGCAGTATTTT. This gives the protein CASRTGDKNTQYF.

This clonotype was observed at least ten times. V gene TRBV4-3 combines with J gene TRBJ2-2; D unresolved. V dropped 5 bases and J dropped 2 bases, with 21 bases sitting between them. Germline CDR1 LGHNA, CDR2 YSLEER. The CDR3 extends over 18 amino acids. This CDR3 is CASSWEVTGPINTGELFF. The CDR3 bases are TGCGCCAGCAGCTGGGAAGTTACGGGCCCCATTAACACCGGGGAGCTGTTTTTT.

This clonotype has only a few counts. V gene TRBV4-3 combines with J gene TRBJ2-1; D not resolved. Germline V lookup: CDR1 LGHNA, CDR2 YSLEER. The ends were cut back, 3 bases at V and 0 bases at J, with 9 bases in the middle. This CDR3 comprises 15 residues. CDR3 residues: CASSQGSGSYNEQFF. The CDR3 DNA is TGCGCCAGCAGCCAGGGGTCAGGCTCCTACAATGAGCAGTTCTTC.

The gene calls are TRBV7-2 and TRBJ2-3; the match to TRBD2 covers 7 bases. The CDR3 is made up of 17 amino acids. V shed 2 bases and J 0 bases; nucleotides not matched to a gene: 8. Germline loops: CDR1 SGHTA, CDR2 FQGNSA. Here the CDR3 reads CASSLFPSGSSTDTQYF. CDR3 in DNA: TGTGCCAGCAGCTTATTCCCTAGCGGATCTAGCACAGATACGCAGTATTTT.

The chain links TRBV7-2 to TRBJ2-1, with TRBD2 identical over 10 bases. V shed 5 bases and J 8 bases; nucleotides not matched to a gene: 9. Germline V lookup: CDR1 SGHTA, CDR2 FQGNSA. This CDR3 is built from 15 residues. This chain's CDR3 is CASSISGGILYEQFF. The DNA for the CDR3 is TGTGCCAGCAGCATTAGCGGGGGGATTCTGTATGAGCAGTTCTTC. Using reference TRBV7-2 and TRBJ2-1 for the parts outside the CDR3, the full variable domain is GAGVSQSPSNKVTEKGKDVELRCDPISGHTALYWYRQSLGQGLEFLIYFQGNSAPDKSGLPSDRFSAERTGGSVSTLTIQRTQQEDSAVYLCASSISGGILYEQFFGPGTRLTVL.

This clonotype has a handful of counts. The V gene is TRBV7-2, the J gene TRBJ2-6; D call uncertain. The germline V and J ends were trimmed by 3 bases and 2 bases, with 8 bases remaining between them. This CDR3 comprises 15 residues. CDR1 is SGHTA and CDR2 is FQGNSA in the germline V gene. In DNA form, the CDR3 reads TGTGCCAGCAGCTTCACAGTGACTGGGGCCAACGTCCTGACTTTC. Amino acids: CASSFTVTGANVLTF. The entire variable domain, with the rest obtained from reference TRBV7-2 and TRBJ2-6, is as follows: GAGVSQSPSNKVTEKGKDVELRCDPISGHTALYWYRQSLGQGLEFLIYFQGNSAPDKSGLPSDRFSAERTGGSVSTLTIQRTQQEDSAVYLCASSFTVTGANVLTFGAGSRLTVL.

This clonotype was found a few times. J is TRBJ2-7 and V is TRBV20-1; D remains unclear. V gave up 4 bases and J gave up 2 bases, with 6 bases separating them. The germline V gene encodes CDR1 DFQATT and CDR2 SNEGSKA (reference sequence). CDR3 size: 11 residues. CDR3 sequence (DNA): TGCAGTGCTACTGGAGCCTACGAGCAGTACTTC. Protein: CSATGAYEQYF.

This clonotype has just a few counts. The V and J genes are TRBV6-2 or TRBV6-3 and TRBJ2-1; 11 bases match TRBD2. V shed 4 bases, J shed 0 bases, and the junction held 8 bases outside the gene matches. Germline V gene data show CDR1 as MNHEY and CDR2 as SVGEGT. The CDR3 is 18 residues long. The CDR3 DNA follows: TGTGCCAGCAGTTTCCTAGCGGGGGGCCCGAGCTCCTACAATGAGCAGTTCTTC. Residues: CASSFLAGGPSSYNEQFF.

This clonotype occurred many times. The gene calls are TRBV21-1 and TRBJ2-7; the listed D gene, TRBD1, was not tested against the DNA. TRBV21-1 is described as a pseudogene. The CDR3 is made up of 17 amino acids. The CDR3 sequence is CASSQTLTGLATYEQYV. CDR3 nucleotide sequence: TGTGCCAGCAGCCAGACCCTGACAGGCCTTGCAACCTACGAGCAGTACGTC.

This clonotype was seen more than once but under ten times. The chain is built from TRBV20-1 and TRBJ2-7, with 12 bases matching TRBD1. The CDR3 length is 15 residues. The junction had 11 bases not matched to a gene; V was cut back by 6 bases and J by 5 bases. Germline V gives CDR1 DFQATT, CDR2 SNEGSKA (reference sequence). CDR3 amino acids: CSALIPGQGAHEQYF. CDR3 DNA sequence: TGCAGTGCCCTCATACCGGGACAGGGGGCCCACGAGCAGTACTTC.

The chain employs TRBV5-6 and TRBJ2-5, with unresolved D. The CDR3 has 14 residues. V was trimmed by 4 bases and J by 5 bases, leaving 15 bases between them. Germline V gives CDR1 SGHDT, CDR2 YYEEEE. For the CDR3, the DNA is TGTGCCAGCAGCCTGGGAAGGGTTTTGGAGACCCAGTACTTC. This sequence encodes CASSLGRVLETQYF.

The chain is built from TRBV5-1 and TRBJ1-6, with TRBD1 as a possible D gene (5 bases). The CDR3 spans 16 residues. The germline V gene has CDR1 SGHRS and CDR2 YFSETQ. V gave up 0 bases and J gave up 7 bases, with 14 bases separating them. The DNA of the CDR3 is TGCGCCAGCAGCTTGGCGAGCCTTGGGGCGAATTCACCCCTCCACTTT. Translating it yields CASSLASLGANSPLHF.

The chain carries TRBV5-1 and TRBJ1-2, with D possibly being TRBD1 (6 bases). The CDR3 is 15 residues long. V was clipped by 4 bases and J by 8 bases, with 21 bases between them. The germline CDR1 and CDR2 sequences are SGHRS and YFSETQ. CDR3 in amino acids: CASSPSLLSGVGYTF. For the CDR3, the DNA is TGCGCCAGCAGCCCGAGTCTACTATCAGGGGTAGGCTACACCTTC. Together with reference TRBV5-1 and TRBJ1-2, the CDR3 gives the full variable domain: KAGVTQTPRYLIKTRGQQVTLSCSPISGHRSVSWYQQTPGQGLQFLFEYFSETQRNKGNFPGRFSGRQFSNSRSEMNVSTLELGDSALYLCASSPSLLSGVGYTFGSGTRLTVV.

This clonotype has just a few counts. The chain joins TRBV5-1 to TRBJ1-1; D remains unclear. The germline V gene has CDR1 SGHRS and CDR2 YFSETQ. The V end was cut by 7 bases, the J end by 2 bases, with 12 bases between. This CDR3 has 13 residues. The CDR3 protein is CASGNDPNTEAFF. CDR3 bases: TGCGCCAGCGGCAATGACCCTAACACTGAAGCTTTCTTT.

This clonotype was observed a handful of times. This chain joins TRBV6-5 and TRBJ2-3; no reliable D call. Germline CDR1 MNHEY, CDR2 SVGAGI. This CDR3 has 14 amino acids. V was cut by 6 bases and J by 5 bases, with 15 bases left in between. The CDR3 protein is CASSYGRARDTQYF. CDR3 bases: TGTGCCAGCAGCTACGGGCGAGCGAGAGATACGCAGTATTTT.

This clonotype was counted at least ten times. The chain joins TRBV5-1 to TRBJ1-5, with D uncertain. The germline V gene encodes CDR1 SGHRS and CDR2 YFSETQ. Trimming left V 3 bases short and J 4 bases short, with 8 bases between. CDR3 length equals 13 residues. In DNA, the CDR3 is TGCGCCAGCAGCTCCGGACTAAATCAGCCCCAGCATTTT. It encodes CASSSGLNQPQHF.

This clonotype turned up a few times. This chain links TRBV27 with TRBJ1-1; D is uncertain. Germline V gene lookup returns CDR1 MNHEY and CDR2 SMNVEV (reference sequence). The CDR3 consists of 15 residues. The ends were cut back, 8 bases at V and 0 bases at J, with 16 bases in the middle. The CDR3 DNA follows: TGTGCCAGCGCACAAATGGACGGCATGAACACTGAAGCTTTCTTT. This codes for CASAQMDGMNTEAFF.

This clonotype has more than one count but fewer than ten. This sequence joins TRBV7-2 and TRBJ2-1, with D unresolved. The CDR3 has 14 residues. Germline CDR1 and CDR2: SGHTA and FQGNSA. V lost 2 bases to trimming and J lost 9 bases, with 14 bases between them. CDR3 in DNA: TGTGCCAGCAGCTTAAGTTTCACTAACGCTGAGCAGTTCTTC. It translates to CASSLSFTNAEQFF.

This chain connects TRBV6-5 to TRBJ2-1; either TRBD1 or TRBD2 may fit D (5 bases each). Germline CDR1 reads MNHEY; CDR2 reads SVGAGI. The CDR3 has 15 amino acids. V was clipped by 6 bases and J by 6 bases, with 18 bases between them. Written as DNA, the CDR3 is TGTGCCAGCAGGAAACCGGGACCAAGGGCCAATGAGCAGTTCTTC. Translated, it gives CASRKPGPRANEQFF.

The CDR3 here is CATGNPRDTEAFF. CDR3 bases: TGTGCCACCGGCAACCCGAGGGACACTGAAGCTTTCTTT. The chain has TRBV24-1 and TRBJ1-1; D remains unclear. Germline V gene lookup returns CDR1 KGHDR and CDR2 SFDVKD. This CDR3 has 13 residues. Trimming left V 9 bases short and J 3 bases short, with 13 bases between.

The chain combines TRBV6-1 with TRBJ2-1; D might be TRBD1 or TRBD2, each matching 5 bases. This CDR3 is 13 amino acids long. V lost 4 bases and J lost 5, with 9 bases in between. Germline CDR1 reads MNHNS; CDR2 reads SASEGT. Here the CDR3 DNA reads TGTGCCAGCAGTGTCGGGGCCCACAATGAGCAGTTCTTC. Translated, it gives CASSVGAHNEQFF.